The rows below give T cell receptor beta chains drawn from one sample of a study of identical twins. TCRdb recomputed calls from the 5' RACE reads with MiXCR, one row per CDR3 protein. The sample includes 500,000 or so distinct CDR3 sequences, roughly 13% seen only once; the top ten take approximately 1%. The sample was also linked to a second study, of yellow fever vaccine responses in identical twins.

Sequencing was done on a sample of CD4+ T cells sorted from blood. These receptors all stem from a woman between 18 and 29 years old in good health. Both conserved end residues are part of each CDR3. The D gene is left open where the match is weak. Clone size is not always given. Where it is, it says once, few, many or a class for expanded clones.

j_gene: TRBJ2-2
d_gene: -
v_gene: TRBV5-1
abundance: many
CDR3aa: CASSPGGAFSGELFF
CDR3nt: TGCGCCAGCAGCCCGGGCGGGGCGTTTTCCGGGGAGCTGTTTTTT

j_gene: TRBJ2-4
d_gene: -
v_gene: TRBV11-2
abundance: few
CDR3aa: CASSLSGQGITKNIQYF
CDR3nt: TGTGCCAGCAGCTTAAGTGGGCAGGGAATAACCAAAAACATTCAGTACTTC

j_gene: TRBJ2-7
d_gene: -
v_gene: TRBV6-1
abundance: few
CDR3aa: CASSPRRSLSYEQYF
CDR3nt: TGTGCCAGCAGTCCCCGGAGATCTCTCTCCTACGAGCAGTACTTC

j_gene: TRBJ2-3
d_gene: TRBD1
v_gene: TRBV6-2/TRBV6-3
abundance: -
CDR3aa: CASSHGRGTTITDTQYF
CDR3nt: TGTGCCAGCAGTCACGGCAGGGGGACCACAATCACAGATACGCAGTATTTT

j_gene: TRBJ2-7
d_gene: -
v_gene: TRBV7-2
abundance: -
CDR3aa: CASSPQQGFHEQYF
CDR3nt: TGTGCCAGCAGCCCGCAACAGGGATTCCACGAGCAGTACTTC

j_gene: TRBJ2-1
d_gene: TRBD2
v_gene: TRBV14
abundance: -
CDR3aa: CASSLPPGLASNNEQFF
CDR3nt: TGTGCCAGCAGCCTTCCCCCGGGACTAGCATCAAACAATGAGCAGTTCTTC

j_gene: TRBJ2-5
d_gene: TRBD1
v_gene: TRBV20-1
abundance: few
CDR3aa: CSATQAWGQGVTRLVETQYF
CDR3nt: TGCAGTGCTACCCAGGCGTGGGGACAGGGTGTTACGAGGCTAGTGGAGACCCAGTACTTC

j_gene: TRBJ1-2
d_gene: TRBD1
v_gene: TRBV28
abundance: -
CDR3aa: CASSRGQGSSGYTF
CDR3nt: TGTGCCAGCAGTCGGGGACAGGGGAGCTCTGGCTACACCTTC

j_gene: TRBJ1-2
d_gene: TRBD1
v_gene: TRBV28
abundance: -
CDR3aa: CASSPGTGRNYGYTF
CDR3nt: TGTGCCAGCAGTCCAGGGACAGGGCGTAACTATGGCTACACCTTC

j_gene: TRBJ2-1
d_gene: -
v_gene: TRBV24-1
abundance: -
CDR3aa: CATRPTTGSSYNEQFF
CDR3nt: TGTGCCACCAGACCTACAACAGGCAGCTCCTACAATGAGCAGTTCTTC

j_gene: TRBJ2-3
d_gene: TRBD2
v_gene: TRBV29-1
abundance: many
CDR3aa: CSVLGTSDADTQYF
CDR3nt: TGCAGCGTACTCGGGACTAGCGACGCAGATACGCAGTATTTT

j_gene: TRBJ2-5
d_gene: TRBD1
v_gene: TRBV20-1
abundance: -
CDR3aa: CCARDGGQGGRGTQYF
CDR3nt: TGCTGCGCTAGAGATGGCGGACAGGGAGGTCGAGGGACCCAGTACTTC